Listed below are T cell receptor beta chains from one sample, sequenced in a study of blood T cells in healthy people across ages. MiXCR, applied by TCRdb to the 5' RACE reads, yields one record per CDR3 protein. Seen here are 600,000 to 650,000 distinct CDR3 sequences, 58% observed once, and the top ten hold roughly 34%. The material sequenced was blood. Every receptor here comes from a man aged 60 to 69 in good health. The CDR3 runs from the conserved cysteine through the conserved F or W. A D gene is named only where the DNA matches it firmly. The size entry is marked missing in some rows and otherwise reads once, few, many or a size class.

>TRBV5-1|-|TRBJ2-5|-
TGTGCCAGCAGCTTTGGTACAGGCCAAGAGACCCAGTACTTC
CASSFGTGQETQYF
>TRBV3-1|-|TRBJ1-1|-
TGTGCCAGCAGCCAAGGGATACACACTGAAGCTTTCTTT
CASSQGIHTEAFF
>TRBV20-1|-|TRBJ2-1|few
TGCAGTGCTGGACCTCCGGGGCGCGTGAACAATGAGCAGTTCTTC
CSAGPPGRVNNEQFF
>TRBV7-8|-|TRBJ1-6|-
TGTGCCAGCAGCCCAGCGGGGGGGGAGCCCCTCCACTTT
CASSPAGGEPLHF
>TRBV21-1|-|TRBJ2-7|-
TGTGCCAGCAGCAAAAGGAAGGCTAGCTCCTACGAGCAGTACTTC
CASSKRKASSYEQYF
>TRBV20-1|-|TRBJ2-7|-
TGCAGTGCTGTAGGGACCGGAAGGGAGCAGTACTTC
CSAVGTGREQYF
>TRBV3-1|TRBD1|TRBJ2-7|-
TGTGCCAGCAGCCATCGGGACAGAACCTACGAGCAGTACTTC
CASSHRDRTYEQYF
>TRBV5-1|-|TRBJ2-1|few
TGCGCCAGCAGCTTGGAGGTGGGGGCCACCTACAATGAGCAGTTCTTC
CASSLEVGATYNEQFF
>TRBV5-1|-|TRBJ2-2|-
TGCGCCAGCAGCTTGGCCTTGGGGGGCACCGGGGAGCTGTTTTTT
CASSLALGGTGELFF
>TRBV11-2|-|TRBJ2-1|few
TGTGCCAGCAGCTTACTAGCCGTTGAGCAGTTCTTC
CASSLLAVEQFF
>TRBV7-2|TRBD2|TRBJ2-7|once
TGTGCCAGCAGCTTAGCGGGGGGGATGAACGAGCAGTACTTC
CASSLAGGMNEQYF
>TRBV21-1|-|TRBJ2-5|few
TGTGCCAGGAGACGGCTGGCGGTAGAGACCCAGTACTTC
CARRRLAVETQYF
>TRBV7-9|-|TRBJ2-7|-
TGTGCCAGCAGCTTTGGGGGGACAGACTACGAGCAGTACTTC
CASSFGGTDYEQYF
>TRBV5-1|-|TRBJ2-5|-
TGCGCCAGCAGCTTGGCCGGTATGGCAGGGGAGACCCAGTACTTC
CASSLAGMAGETQYF
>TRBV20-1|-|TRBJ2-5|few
TGCAGTGCTACTGGCCCCGGGACCCAGTACTTC
CSATGPGTQYF
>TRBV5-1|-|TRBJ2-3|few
TGCGCTAGCAGCTTGGACGCCACACGGACAGATACGCAGTATTTT
CASSLDATRTDTQYF
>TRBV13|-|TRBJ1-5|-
TGTGCCAGCAGCTTAGGATACGGTAATCAGCCCCAGCATTTT
CASSLGYGNQPQHF
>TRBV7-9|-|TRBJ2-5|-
TGTGCCAGCAGCTTCGGGGGCTGGGAGACCCAGTACTTC
CASSFGGWETQYF
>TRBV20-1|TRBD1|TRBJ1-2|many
TGCAGTGCTAGAGAGGGGGGACAGGGTAACGGCTACACCTTC
CSAREGGQGNGYTF
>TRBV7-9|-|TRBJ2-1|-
TGTGCCAGCAGCTTAGCGGGGGGCAGGGGATACAATGAGCAGTTCTTC
CASSLAGGRGYNEQFF
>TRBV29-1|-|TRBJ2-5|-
TGCAGCGTTGGGGAAGGTTTGACCGCCGCGCAAGAGACCCAGTACTTC
CSVGEGLTAAQETQYF
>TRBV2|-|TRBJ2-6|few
TGTGCCAGCAGGAGGGACGGGGGTAATGGGGCCAACGTCCTGACTTTC
CASRRDGGNGANVLTF
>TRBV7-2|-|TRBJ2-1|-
TGTGCCAGCAGCTTAGGGGGGACAACTACCAATGAGCAGTTCTTC
CASSLGGTTTNEQFF
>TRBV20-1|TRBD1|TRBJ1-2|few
TGCAGTGCGGGGACAGGCTCGAACTATGGCTACACCTTC
CSAGTGSNYGYTF
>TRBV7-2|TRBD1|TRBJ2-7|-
TGTGCCAGCAGCGCAAACCGGGACAGTAGCTCCTACGAGCAGTACTTC
CASSANRDSSSYEQYF